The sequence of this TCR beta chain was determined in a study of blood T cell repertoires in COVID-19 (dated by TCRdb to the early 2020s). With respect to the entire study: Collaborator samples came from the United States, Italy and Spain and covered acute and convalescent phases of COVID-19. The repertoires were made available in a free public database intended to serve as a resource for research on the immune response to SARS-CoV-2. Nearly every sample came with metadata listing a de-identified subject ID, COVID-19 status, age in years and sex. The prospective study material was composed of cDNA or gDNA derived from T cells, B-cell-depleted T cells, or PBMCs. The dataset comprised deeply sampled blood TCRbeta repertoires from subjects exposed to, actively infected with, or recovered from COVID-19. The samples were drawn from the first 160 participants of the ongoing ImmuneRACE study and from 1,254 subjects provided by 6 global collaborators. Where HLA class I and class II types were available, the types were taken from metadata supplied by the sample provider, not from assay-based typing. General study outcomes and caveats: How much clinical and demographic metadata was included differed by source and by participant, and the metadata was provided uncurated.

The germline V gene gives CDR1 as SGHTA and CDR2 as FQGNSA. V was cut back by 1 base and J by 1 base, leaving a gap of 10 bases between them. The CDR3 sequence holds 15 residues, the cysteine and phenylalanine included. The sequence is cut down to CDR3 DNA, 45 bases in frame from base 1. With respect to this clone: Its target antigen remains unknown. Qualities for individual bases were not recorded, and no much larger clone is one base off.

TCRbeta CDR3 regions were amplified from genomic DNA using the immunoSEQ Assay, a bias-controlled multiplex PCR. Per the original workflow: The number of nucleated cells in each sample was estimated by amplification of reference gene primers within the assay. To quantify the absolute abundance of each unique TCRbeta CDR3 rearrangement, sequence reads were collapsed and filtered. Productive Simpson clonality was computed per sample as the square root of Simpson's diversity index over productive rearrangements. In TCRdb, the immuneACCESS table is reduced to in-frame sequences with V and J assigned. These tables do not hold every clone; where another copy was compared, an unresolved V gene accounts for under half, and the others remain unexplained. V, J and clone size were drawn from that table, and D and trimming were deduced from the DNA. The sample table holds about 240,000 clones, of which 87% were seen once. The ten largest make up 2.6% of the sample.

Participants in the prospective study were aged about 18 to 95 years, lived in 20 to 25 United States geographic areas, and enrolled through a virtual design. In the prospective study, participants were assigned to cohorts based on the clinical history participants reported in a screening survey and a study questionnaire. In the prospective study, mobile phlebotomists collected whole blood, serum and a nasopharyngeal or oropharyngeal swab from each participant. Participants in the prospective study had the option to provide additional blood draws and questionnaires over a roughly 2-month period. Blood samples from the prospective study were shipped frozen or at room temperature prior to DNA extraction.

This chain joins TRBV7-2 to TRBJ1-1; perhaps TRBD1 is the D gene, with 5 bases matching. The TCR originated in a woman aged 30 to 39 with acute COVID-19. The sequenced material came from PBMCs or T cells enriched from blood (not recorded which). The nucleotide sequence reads TGTGCCAGCAGCTTAGGGGGCAGCCAGAACACTGAAGCTTTCTTT. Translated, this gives CASSLGGSQNTEAFF.